One and the same sample provided the 10 T cell receptor beta chains below, sequenced in a study of T cells in Graves' hyperthyroidism and ophthalmopathy. Using RNA transcripts as the source, TCR beta CDR3 regions were amplified. RT-PCR in the first round (using the HTBI primer set) targeted the TCR CDR3. TCRdb passed the multiplex PCR reads through MiXCR, listing each CDR3 protein once. The sample lists under 400,000 distinct CDR3 sequences; about a sixth were seen once. Sequencing was carried out using blood. Receptor source: a woman aged 40 to 50 with Graves' ophthalmopathy.

This clonotype was counted at least ten times. V gene TRBV27 combines with J gene TRBJ1-1, with a weak D call TRBD1 (5 bases). V was trimmed by 0 bases and J by 5 bases, leaving 13 bases between them. CDR1 and CDR2 from the germline V gene are MNHEY and SMNVEV (reference sequence). This CDR3 is built from 15 residues. In DNA form, the CDR3 reads TGTGCCAGCAGTTTATCCCCAGCAGGGAGGACTGAAGCTTTCTTT. It codes for CASSLSPAGRTEAFF.

Regarding this clonotype: A read error may be the cause here, since a much bigger clone is one base away. The genes are TRBV20-1 and TRBJ2-7; D possibly corresponds to TRBD1 (5 bases). Trimming took 8 bases from V and 5 from J, leaving 19 bases between them. The length of the CDR3 is 13 residues. The germline V gene encodes CDR1 DFQATT and CDR2 SNEGSKA (reference sequence). In DNA form, the CDR3 reads TGCAGTTCTAACGTCGTAGTAGGGGACGAGCAGTACTTC. Translation: CSSNVVVGDEQYF.

This clonotype was counted at least ten times. The chain recombines TRBV11-1 with TRBJ1-1; D perhaps matches TRBD1 (5 bases). Trimming took 3 bases from V and 1 from J, leaving 15 bases between them. CDR1 and CDR2 (germline): SGHAT, FQDESV (reference sequence). This CDR3 has 16 residues. CDR3 DNA: TGTGCCAGCAGCTTGAGGGGCGCTACAAGGAACACTGAAGCTTTCTTT. Protein product: CASSLRGATRNTEAFF.

At least ten counts were recorded for this clonotype. CDR3 loop: CASSDGTGTYEQYF. The CDR3 DNA follows: TGTGCCAGCAGTGATGGGACAGGAACCTACGAGCAGTACTTC. The chain carries TRBV25-1 and TRBJ2-7; 8 bases fit TRBD1. V shed 3 bases, J shed 2 bases, and the junction held 3 bases outside the gene matches. Germline V gene data show CDR1 as MGHDK and CDR2 as SYGVNS. The CDR3 has 14 residues.

This clonotype appeared many times. The chain joins TRBV29-1 to TRBJ2-2, with TRBD2 identical over 7 bases. This CDR3 is 13 amino acids long. The V gene's germline CDR1 is SQVTM and CDR2 ANQGSEA. V dropped 4 bases and J dropped 4; count of bases not matched to a gene: 3. DNA for the CDR3: TGCAGCGTTGGAGTAGCGGGCACCGGGGAGCTGTTTTTT. As protein: CSVGVAGTGELFF.

This clonotype was seen many times. The J gene is TRBJ2-7, the V gene TRBV11-2; possibly TRBD2 for D (6 bases). Germline V gene data show CDR1 as SGHAT and CDR2 as FQNNGV. The CDR3 contains 15 residues. With 5 bases removed from V and 7 bases from J, the gap between germline ends came to 21 bases. The CDR3 sequence is CASSLVAGGMGEQYF. CDR3 DNA: TGTGCCAGCAGCCTGGTGGCAGGCGGGATGGGGGAGCAGTACTTC.

This clonotype was recorded at least ten times. The chain joins TRBV7-2 to TRBJ1-2; 9 positions match TRBD1. After removal of 1 base from V and 2 bases from J, the junction contained 2 bases not matched to a gene. CDR3 size: 15 residues. Germline assignment: CDR1 SGHTA and CDR2 FQGNSA. The CDR3 is CASSLGGQGNYGYTF. CDR3 coding DNA: TGTGCCAGCAGCTTAGGAGGACAGGGGAACTATGGCTACACCTTC. Complete variable domain (other parts from reference TRBV7-2 and TRBJ1-2): GAGVSQSPSNKVTEKGKDVELRCDPISGHTALYWYRQSLGQGLEFLIYFQGNSAPDKSGLPSDRFSAERTGGSVSTLTIQRTQQEDSAVYLCASSLGGQGNYGYTFGSGTRLTVV.

This clonotype was found many times. V usage is TRBV27 and J usage is TRBJ2-7; weak D call: TRBD2 (6 bases). V lost 4 bases and J 3 bases, leaving 10 bases between the germline ends. CDR1 is MNHEY and CDR2 is SMNVEV in the germline V gene (reference sequence). The CDR3 has 13 amino acids. CDR3 in DNA: TGTGCCAGCAGTTCAGGGACTGGCTACGAGCAGTACTTC. This sequence encodes CASSSGTGYEQYF.

The V call is TRBV6-5, the J call TRBJ1-2, with TRBD1 matching over 7 bases. The CDR3 runs to 16 residues. Germline values: CDR1 MNHEY, CDR2 SVGAGI. J was trimmed by 6 bases and V by 0 bases; bases with no gene match: 10. CDR3 amino acids: CASSYSSARGEDGYTF. The CDR3 DNA is TGTGCCAGCAGTTACTCGAGTGCCAGGGGGGAAGATGGCTACACCTTC.

This clonotype was detected many times. The junction and the germline gene differ at one end; a read error may be behind it. This chain connects TRBV12-3 or TRBV12-4 to TRBJ1-1; D is unclear. The CDR3 is 14 amino acids. The CDR3 DNA sequence: TGTGCCAGCAACTTCGGAGCAATCGGCACTGAAACTTTCTTT. This translates into CASNFGAIGTETFF.